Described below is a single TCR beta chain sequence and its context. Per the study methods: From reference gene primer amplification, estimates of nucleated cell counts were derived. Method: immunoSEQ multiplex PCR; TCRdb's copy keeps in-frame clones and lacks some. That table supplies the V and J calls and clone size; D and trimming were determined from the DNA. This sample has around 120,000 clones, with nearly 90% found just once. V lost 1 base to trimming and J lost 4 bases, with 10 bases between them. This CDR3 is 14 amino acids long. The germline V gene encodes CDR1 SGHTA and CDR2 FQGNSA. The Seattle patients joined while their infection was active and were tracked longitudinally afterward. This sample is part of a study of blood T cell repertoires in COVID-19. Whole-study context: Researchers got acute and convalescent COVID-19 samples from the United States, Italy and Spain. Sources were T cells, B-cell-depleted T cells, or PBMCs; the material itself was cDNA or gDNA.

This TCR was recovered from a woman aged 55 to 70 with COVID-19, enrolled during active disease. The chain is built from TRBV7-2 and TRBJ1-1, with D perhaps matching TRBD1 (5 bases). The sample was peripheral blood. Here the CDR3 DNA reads TGTGCCAGCAGCTTAGTCCCGGGGGGCACTGAAGCTTTCTTT. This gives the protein CASSLVPGGTEAFF.